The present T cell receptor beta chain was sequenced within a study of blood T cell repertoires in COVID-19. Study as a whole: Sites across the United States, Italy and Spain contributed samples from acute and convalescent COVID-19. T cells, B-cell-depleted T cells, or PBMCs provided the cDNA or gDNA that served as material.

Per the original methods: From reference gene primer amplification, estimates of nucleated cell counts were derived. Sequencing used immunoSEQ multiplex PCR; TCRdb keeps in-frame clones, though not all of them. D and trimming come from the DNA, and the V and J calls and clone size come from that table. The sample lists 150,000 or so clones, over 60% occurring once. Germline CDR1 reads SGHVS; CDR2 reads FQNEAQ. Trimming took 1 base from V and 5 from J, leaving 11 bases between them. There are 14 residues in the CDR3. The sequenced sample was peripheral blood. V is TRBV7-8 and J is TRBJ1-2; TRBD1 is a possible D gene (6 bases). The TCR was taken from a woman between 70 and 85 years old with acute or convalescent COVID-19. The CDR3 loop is CASSLVGQSYGYTF. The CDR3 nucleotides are TGTGCCAGCAGCTTAGTAGGACAGTCGTATGGCTACACCTTC.